One sample yielded the 27 T cell receptor beta chains listed below, sequenced in a study of CD8 T cells in ankylosing spondylitis. Each CDR3 protein is one row after TCRdb ran MiXCR on the 5' RACE reads. The data show some 240,000 distinct CDR3 sequences, with 7.5% to 9% seen just once and around 7% held by the top ten. The sequenced sample was blood, either unsorted or a sorted T cell fraction (not recorded which). These receptors were collected from a male donor with ankylosing spondylitis or in good health (not recorded which).

This clonotype has ten or more counts. This chain uses TRBV12-3 or TRBV12-4 with TRBJ2-7; 11 nucleotides line up with TRBD1. This CDR3 comprises 15 residues. V lost 6 bases and J lost 4; bases outside the gene matches: 8. CDR3 residues: CASSFRTGGEYEQYF. CDR3 in DNA: TGTGCCAGCAGCTTTCGGACAGGGGGCGAGTACGAGCAGTACTTC.

This clonotype was recorded at least ten times. The rearrangement joins TRBV5-1 to TRBJ2-3, with 7 bases fitting TRBD2. This CDR3 is 15 amino acids long. Germline assignment: CDR1 SGHRS and CDR2 YFSETQ. V gave up 0 bases and J gave up 2 bases; unmatched junction bases: 3. The CDR3 protein is CASSLVAGDTDTQYF. The CDR3 DNA reads TGCGCCAGCAGCTTGGTGGCGGGGGACACAGATACGCAGTATTTT.

In regard to this clonotype: This may be a read error, as it is one base from a much larger clone. The chain has TRBV12-3 or TRBV12-4 and TRBJ2-2, with TRBD1 matching 9 bases. V lost 5 bases, J lost 7 bases, and 11 bases stayed unmatched. The CDR3 totals 16 residues. CDR3 amino acids: CASSPVGQGKGGELFF. The CDR3 nucleotides read TGTGCCAGCAGTCCTGTCGGACAGGGGAAGGGCGGGGAGCTGTTTTTT.

There are many counts of this clonotype. The rearrangement links TRBV29-1 to TRBJ2-1, with D maybe TRBD1 (6 bases). CDR3 length equals 13 residues. Germline CDR1 reads SQVTM; CDR2 reads ANQGSEA. The ends were cut back, 8 bases at V and 6 bases at J, with 17 bases in the middle. The CDR3 DNA reads as TGCAGCTCGCTAAGGGGGAAGATCAATGAGCAGTTCTTC. Translating gives CSSLRGKINEQFF.

In this sample, this clonotype turned up many times. The chain couples TRBV27 to TRBJ1-2; D not resolved. This CDR3 contains 14 residues. The V end lost 8 bases, the J end lost 5 bases, and 18 bases lay between the germline ends. Germline values: CDR1 MNHEY, CDR2 SMNVEV (reference sequence). CDR3 amino acids: CASWNGDNEYGYTF. The CDR3 coding sequence is TGTGCCAGCTGGAACGGAGACAACGAGTATGGCTACACCTTC.

This clonotype occurred many times. The genes are TRBV20-1 and TRBJ1-1, with 9 bases identical to TRBD1. The germline CDR1 and CDR2 sequences are DFQATT and SNEGSKA (reference sequence). V gave up 1 base and J gave up 4 bases; unmatched junction bases: 7. The CDR3 spans 15 residues. The CDR3: CSARGGGQGATEAFF. In DNA form, the CDR3 reads TGCAGTGCTAGAGGGGGGGGACAGGGAGCCACTGAAGCTTTCTTT.

This clonotype was observed a few times. The chain carries TRBV12-3 or TRBV12-4 and TRBJ2-1; 8 bases align to TRBD2. The V gene end was trimmed by 5 bases and the J gene end by 12 bases; junction bases not matched to a gene: 9. The CDR3 is made up of 13 amino acids. The CDR3 DNA follows: TGTGCCAGCAGTAGCGGGAGCGCCATACTGCAGTTCTTC. Translation gives CASSSGSAILQFF.

The J gene is TRBJ2-7, the V gene TRBV4-2; 10 nucleotides line up with TRBD2. Germline V lookup: CDR1 LGHNA, CDR2 YNFKEQ. V gave up 0 bases and J gave up 6 bases; unmatched junction bases: 8. The CDR3 covers 16 residues. DNA for the CDR3: TGTGCCAGCAGCCAAGATCAGAGCGGGGGGGCCTCCGAGCAGTACTTC. Protein sequence: CASSQDQSGGASEQYF.

At least ten counts were recorded for this clonotype. The gene calls are TRBV20-1 and TRBJ2-3, with TRBD2 identical over 12 bases. The CDR3 is made up of 13 amino acids. The germline V gene has CDR1 DFQATT and CDR2 SNEGSKA (reference sequence). The CDR3 DNA reads TGCAGCGAGACTAGCGGGGGTCTAGATACGCAGTATTTT. Translation gives CSETSGGLDTQYF.

The V gene is TRBV12-3 or TRBV12-4, the J gene TRBJ2-1; 8 positions match TRBD2. The CDR3 spans 15 residues. J lost 0 bases, V lost 4 bases, and 2 bases had no gene match. CDR3 in amino acids: CASSYSGVSYNEQFF. The DNA for the CDR3 is TGTGCCAGCAGTTATAGCGGGGTCTCCTACAATGAGCAGTTCTTC.

This clonotype was counted many times. The chain combines TRBV20-1 with TRBJ1-5; tentative D call: TRBD1 (6 bases). This CDR3 has 14 residues. Germline values: CDR1 DFQATT, CDR2 SNEGSKA (reference sequence). The ends were cut back, 5 bases at V and 4 bases at J, with 15 bases in the middle. CDR3 DNA: TGCAGTGCTGCAAAACAGGGTTTGAATCAGCCCCAGCATTTT. This codes for CSAAKQGLNQPQHF.

This clonotype was recorded at least ten times. V gene TRBV20-1 combines with J gene TRBJ1-1, with a tentative D call TRBD1 (5 bases). The CDR3 consists of 12 residues. Between the trimmed V and J ends, which lost 6 bases and 3 bases, there was a span of 11 bases. Germline V gives CDR1 DFQATT, CDR2 SNEGSKA (reference sequence). CDR3 in amino acids: CSAFRVYTEAFF. CDR3 in DNA: TGCAGTGCCTTCAGGGTCTACACTGAAGCTTTCTTT.

CDR3 DNA sequence: TGCGCCAGCAGCCAAACCTCTCAGCGGGGGGGATTTCCCGGGGAGCTGTTTTTT. Protein product: CASSQTSQRGGFPGELFF. This chain joins TRBV4-3 and TRBJ2-2, with 10 bases aligning to TRBD2. After removal of 2 bases from V and 6 bases from J, the junction contained 12 bases not matched to a gene. From germline, CDR1 is LGHNA and CDR2 YSLEER. The CDR3 sequence is 18 residues long.

This clonotype was recorded many times. V is TRBV9 and J is TRBJ1-5; D gene uncertain. The germline V gene has CDR1 SGDLS and CDR2 YYNGEE. Trimming left V 0 bases short and J 6 bases short, with 13 bases between. CDR3 length: 15 amino acids. CDR3 sequence: CASSVGYGSGQPQHF. The CDR3 DNA reads as TGTGCCAGCAGCGTAGGGTACGGGTCGGGTCAGCCCCAGCATTTT.

This clonotype was detected ten times or more. The V gene is TRBV12-3 or TRBV12-4, the J gene TRBJ2-1; either TRBD1 or TRBD2 may fit D (5 bases each). This CDR3 has 15 amino acids. Trimming removed 7 bases from V and 3 bases from J, with 16 bases in between. CDR3 protein: CASTRMGPGYNEQFF. The CDR3 bases are TGTGCCAGCACTCGGATGGGACCCGGCTACAATGAGCAGTTCTTC.

The sample holds a few counts of this clonotype. This chain links TRBV7-2 with TRBJ2-1; D is unclear. The CDR3 totals 11 residues. From germline, CDR1 is SGHTA and CDR2 FQGNSA. Trimming took off 5 bases at V and 7 bases at J, with 6 bases between the two ends. The CDR3 spells CASSPQNEQFF. The CDR3 bases are TGTGCCAGCAGCCCCCAGAATGAGCAGTTCTTC.

This clonotype was counted a few times. The V call is TRBV5-5, the J call TRBJ2-2; 7 nucleotides agree with TRBD2. The junction had 3 bases not matched to a gene; V was cut back by 4 bases and J by 3 bases. Germline V gives CDR1 SGHKS, CDR2 YYEKEE (reference sequence). The CDR3 is 14 amino acids. The CDR3 loop reads CASSPTSHTGELFF. The CDR3 nucleotides are TGTGCCAGCAGCCCGACTAGCCACACCGGGGAGCTGTTTTTT.

This clonotype was recorded at least ten times. V gene TRBV20-1 combines with J gene TRBJ1-4; no definite D call. The CDR3 sequence is 14 residues long. V was cut by 1 base and J by 6 bases, with 12 bases left in between. Germline-derived CDR1 and CDR2 are DFQATT and SNEGSKA (reference sequence). The CDR3 protein is CSARAVSSDEKLFF. The CDR3, as DNA: TGCAGTGCTAGAGCGGTCAGCTCGGATGAAAAACTGTTTTTT.

The V call is TRBV29-1, the J call TRBJ2-3; the match to TRBD2 covers 7 bases. Germline V gene sequence: CDR1 SQVTM, CDR2 ANQGSEA. After removal of 0 bases from V and 0 bases from J, the junction contained 6 bases not matched to a gene. This CDR3 contains 16 residues. The CDR3 reads CSVEDPGLVSTDTQYF. In nucleotides, the CDR3 is TGCAGCGTTGAAGATCCAGGACTAGTCAGCACAGATACGCAGTATTTT.

This clonotype came up many times. The chain couples TRBV20-1 to TRBJ1-2; a weak D match, TRBD1 (5 bases). The CDR3 contains 12 residues. Deletions cut 6 bases from V and 8 bases from J, with 16 bases between. Germline CDR1 reads DFQATT; CDR2 reads SNEGSKA (reference sequence). The CDR3 DNA reads TGCAGTGCGACCAACCAGGGTCGCGGCTACACCTTC. Translation: CSATNQGRGYTF.

The gene calls are TRBV12-3 or TRBV12-4 and TRBJ2-5; D may be TRBD2 (7 bases). V lost 3 bases and J lost 5, with 13 bases in between. The CDR3 totals 14 residues. This CDR3 reads CASSFGGGGETQYF. The DNA for the CDR3 is TGTGCCAGCAGTTTTGGTGGGGGGGGCGAGACCCAGTACTTC.

With regard to this clonotype: Just one base apart from a much larger clone, this may be a read error. The rearrangement joins TRBV20-1 to TRBJ1-4; 7 bases are shared with TRBD1. Germline CDR1 and CDR2: DFQATT and SNEGSKA (reference sequence). The CDR3 covers 14 residues. CDR3 DNA sequence: TGCAGTACTAGAGGCGGGACAGTTAATGAAAAACTGTTTTTT. Translation gives CSTRGGTVNEKLFF.

CDR3: CASIRRGRRTEAFF. The CDR3 DNA is TGTGCCAGCATCCGCAGGGGGCGTCGCACTGAAGCTTTCTTT. This chain connects TRBV28 to TRBJ1-1; 8 bases agree with TRBD1. There are 14 residues in the CDR3. Per germline, CDR1 MDHEN and CDR2 SYDVKM. V shed 7 bases and J 4 bases; nucleotides not matched to a gene: 8.

This clonotype was counted at least ten times. The CDR3 loop reads CASSHTGFGEQYF. CDR3 coding DNA: TGCGCCAGCAGCCATACAGGGTTCGGGGAGCAGTACTTC. The rearrangement links TRBV4-3 to TRBJ2-7, with TRBD1 as a possible D gene (6 bases). V lost 3 bases and J 7 bases, leaving 13 bases between the germline ends. The CDR3 has 13 amino acids. Per the germline V gene, CDR1 is LGHNA and CDR2 is YSLEER.

V is TRBV20-1 and J is TRBJ1-1, with 8 bases fitting TRBD1. V lost 6 bases and J lost 0; bases outside the gene matches: 6. Germline V gene lookup returns CDR1 DFQATT and CDR2 SNEGSKA (reference sequence). The CDR3 runs 14 residues. In DNA form, the CDR3 reads TGCAGTGCAAGGACAGGGAACATGAACACTGAAGCTTTCTTT. This sequence encodes CSARTGNMNTEAFF.

This clonotype appeared once. The chain combines TRBV20-1 with TRBJ2-3, with TRBD1 identical over 8 bases. V lost 0 bases and J lost 3; bases outside the gene matches: 14. Germline V gene sequence: CDR1 DFQATT, CDR2 SNEGSKA (reference sequence). The CDR3 covers 18 residues. The CDR3 sequence is CSARDFGLQGGGTDTQYF. Here the CDR3 DNA reads TGCAGTGCTAGAGATTTCGGGTTACAGGGGGGTGGGACAGATACGCAGTATTTT.

This clonotype occurred many times. The J gene is TRBJ2-7, the V gene TRBV28; D assignment may be TRBD1 or TRBD2 (5 bases each). CDR1 is MDHEN, CDR2 SYDVKM, per germline. CDR3 size: 18 residues. V lost 6 bases and J lost 2, with 26 bases in between. CDR3 nucleotide sequence: TGTGCCAGCAGCCCGAGGGGAGCTGGCGCTAGAAGGCCCTACGAGCAGTACTTC. Translation gives CASSPRGAGARRPYEQYF.